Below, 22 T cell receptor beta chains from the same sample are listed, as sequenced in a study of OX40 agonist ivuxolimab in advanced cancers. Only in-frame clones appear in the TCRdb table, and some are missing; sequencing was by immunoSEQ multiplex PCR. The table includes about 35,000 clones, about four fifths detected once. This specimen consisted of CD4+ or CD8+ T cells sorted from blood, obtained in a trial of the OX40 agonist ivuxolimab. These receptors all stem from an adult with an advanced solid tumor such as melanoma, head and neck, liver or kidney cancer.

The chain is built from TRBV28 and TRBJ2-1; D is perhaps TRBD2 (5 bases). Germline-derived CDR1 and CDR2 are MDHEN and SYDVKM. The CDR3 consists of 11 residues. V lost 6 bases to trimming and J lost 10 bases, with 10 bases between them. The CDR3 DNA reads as TGTGCCAGCAGGTATCAGCGGGAGCAGTTCTTC. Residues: CASRYQREQFF.

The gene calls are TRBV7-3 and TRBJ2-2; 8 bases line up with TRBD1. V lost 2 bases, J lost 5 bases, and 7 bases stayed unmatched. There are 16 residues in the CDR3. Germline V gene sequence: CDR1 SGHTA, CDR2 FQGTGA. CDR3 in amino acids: CASSLAGTGVTGELFF. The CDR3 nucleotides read TGTGCCAGCAGCTTAGCCGGGACAGGAGTTACCGGGGAGCTGTTTTTT.

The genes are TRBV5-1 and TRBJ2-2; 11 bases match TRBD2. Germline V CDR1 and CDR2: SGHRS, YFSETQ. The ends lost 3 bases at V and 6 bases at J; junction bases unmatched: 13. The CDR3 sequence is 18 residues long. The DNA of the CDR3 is TGCGCCAGCAGCTCAGGCGACCTAGCGGGGGGTCGTTCCGGGGAGCTGTTTTTT. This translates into CASSSGDLAGGRSGELFF.

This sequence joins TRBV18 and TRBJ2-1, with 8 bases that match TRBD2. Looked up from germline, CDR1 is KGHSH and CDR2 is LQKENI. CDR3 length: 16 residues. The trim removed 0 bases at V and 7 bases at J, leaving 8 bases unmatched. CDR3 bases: TGTGCCAGCTCACCACCGAGCGGGGGTACGGGGAATGAGCAGTTCTTC. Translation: CASSPPSGGTGNEQFF.

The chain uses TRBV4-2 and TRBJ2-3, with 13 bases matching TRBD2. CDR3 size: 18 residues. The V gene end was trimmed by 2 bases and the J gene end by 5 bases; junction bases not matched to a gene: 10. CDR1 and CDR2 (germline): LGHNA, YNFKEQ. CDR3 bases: TGTGCCAGCAGCCAATCCTCTACTAGCGGGGGGGCCGTAGATACGCAGTATTTT. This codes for CASSQSSTSGGAVDTQYF.

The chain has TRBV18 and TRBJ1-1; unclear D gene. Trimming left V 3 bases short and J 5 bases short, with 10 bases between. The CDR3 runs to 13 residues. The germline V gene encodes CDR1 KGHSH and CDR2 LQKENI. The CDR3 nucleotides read TGTGCCAGCTCACCCGGAGTCCAAACTGAAGCTTTCTTT. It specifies CASSPGVQTEAFF.

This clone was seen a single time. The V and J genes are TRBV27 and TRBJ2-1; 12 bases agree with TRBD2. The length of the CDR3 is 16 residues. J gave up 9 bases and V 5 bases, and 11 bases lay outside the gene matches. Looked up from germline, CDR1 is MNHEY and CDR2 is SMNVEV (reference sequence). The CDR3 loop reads CASSTMGLAGSGEQFF. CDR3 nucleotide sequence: TGTGCCAGCAGTACAATGGGACTAGCGGGCAGCGGTGAGCAGTTCTTC.

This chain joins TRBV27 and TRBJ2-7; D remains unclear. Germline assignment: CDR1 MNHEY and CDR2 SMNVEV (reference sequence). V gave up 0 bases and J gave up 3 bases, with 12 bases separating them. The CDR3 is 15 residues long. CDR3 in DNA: TGTGCCAGCAGTTTATCGGGGTTCATAGTCTACGAGCAGTACTTC. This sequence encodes CASSLSGFIVYEQYF.

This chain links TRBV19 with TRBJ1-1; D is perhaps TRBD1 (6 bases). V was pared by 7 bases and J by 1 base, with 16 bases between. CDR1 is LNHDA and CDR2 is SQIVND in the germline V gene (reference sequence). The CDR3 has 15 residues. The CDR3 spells CASTKGGARNTEAFF. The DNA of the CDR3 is TGTGCCAGTACTAAGGGGGGGGCTAGGAACACTGAAGCTTTCTTT.

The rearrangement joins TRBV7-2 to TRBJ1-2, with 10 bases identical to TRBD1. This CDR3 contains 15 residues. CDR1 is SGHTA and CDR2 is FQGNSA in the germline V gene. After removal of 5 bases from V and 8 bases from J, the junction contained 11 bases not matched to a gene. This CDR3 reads CASSPGQGSFGGYTF. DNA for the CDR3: TGTGCCAGCAGCCCGGGACAGGGGTCCTTCGGGGGCTACACCTTC.

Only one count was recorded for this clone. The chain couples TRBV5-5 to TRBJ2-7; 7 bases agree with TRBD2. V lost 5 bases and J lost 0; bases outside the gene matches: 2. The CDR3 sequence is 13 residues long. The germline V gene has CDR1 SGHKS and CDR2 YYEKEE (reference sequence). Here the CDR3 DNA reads TGTGCCAGCAGGGGGGGGAGCTCCTACGAGCAGTACTTC. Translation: CASRGGSSYEQYF.

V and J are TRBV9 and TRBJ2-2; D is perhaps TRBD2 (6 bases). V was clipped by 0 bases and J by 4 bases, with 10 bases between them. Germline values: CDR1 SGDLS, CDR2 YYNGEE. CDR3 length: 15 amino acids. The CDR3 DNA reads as TGTGCCAGCAGCGTAGCTACGGGGGTCACCGGGGAGCTGTTTTTT. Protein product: CASSVATGVTGELFF.

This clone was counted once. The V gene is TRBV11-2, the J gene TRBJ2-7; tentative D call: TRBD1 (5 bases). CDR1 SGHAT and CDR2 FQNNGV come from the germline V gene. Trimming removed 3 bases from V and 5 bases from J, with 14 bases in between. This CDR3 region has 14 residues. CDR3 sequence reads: CASSFIPGNHEQYF. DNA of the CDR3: TGTGCCAGCAGCTTCATTCCAGGGAACCACGAGCAGTACTTC.

In DNA, the CDR3 is TGTGCCAGCAGCCAAGATCGTCTAGCGACCTACAATGAGCAGTTCTTC. It translates to CASSQDRLATYNEQFF. The chain recombines TRBV4-2 with TRBJ2-1, with D maybe TRBD2 (6 bases). Germline CDR1 reads LGHNA; CDR2 reads YNFKEQ. Trimming took off 0 bases at V and 2 bases at J, with 11 bases between the two ends. This CDR3 region has 16 residues.

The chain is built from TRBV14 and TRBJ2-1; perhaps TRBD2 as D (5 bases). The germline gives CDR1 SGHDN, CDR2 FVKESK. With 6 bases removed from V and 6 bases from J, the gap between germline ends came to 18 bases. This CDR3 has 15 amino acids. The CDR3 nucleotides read TGTGCCAGCAGTACCACTAGGGAATTCGGCAATGAGCAGTTCTTC. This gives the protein CASSTTREFGNEQFF.

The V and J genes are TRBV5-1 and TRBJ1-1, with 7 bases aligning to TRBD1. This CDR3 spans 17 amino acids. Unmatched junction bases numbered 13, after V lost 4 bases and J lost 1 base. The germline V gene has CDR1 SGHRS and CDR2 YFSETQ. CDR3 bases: TGCGCCAGCAGCCCACGAGCCGTGGACAGGCGGAACACTGAAGCTTTCTTT. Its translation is CASSPRAVDRRNTEAFF.

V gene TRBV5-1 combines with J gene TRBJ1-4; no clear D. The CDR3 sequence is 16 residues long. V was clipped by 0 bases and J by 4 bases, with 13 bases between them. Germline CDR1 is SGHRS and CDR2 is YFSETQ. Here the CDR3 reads CASSLAVGLSNEKLFF. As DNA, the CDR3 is TGCGCCAGCAGCTTGGCGGTCGGTCTGAGTAATGAAAAACTGTTTTTT.

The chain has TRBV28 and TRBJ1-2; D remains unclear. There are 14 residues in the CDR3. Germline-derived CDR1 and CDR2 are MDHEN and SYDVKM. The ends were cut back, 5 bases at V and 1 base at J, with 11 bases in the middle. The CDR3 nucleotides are TGTGCCAGCAGTCCGATAGACCTTAACTATGGCTACACCTTC. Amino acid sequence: CASSPIDLNYGYTF.

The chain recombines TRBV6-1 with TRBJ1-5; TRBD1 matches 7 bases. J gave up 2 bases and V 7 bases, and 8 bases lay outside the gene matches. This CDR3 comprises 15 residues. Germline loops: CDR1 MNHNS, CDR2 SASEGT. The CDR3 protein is CASTWQGGGNQPQHF. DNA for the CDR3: TGTGCCAGCACTTGGCAGGGGGGCGGCAATCAGCCCCAGCATTTT.

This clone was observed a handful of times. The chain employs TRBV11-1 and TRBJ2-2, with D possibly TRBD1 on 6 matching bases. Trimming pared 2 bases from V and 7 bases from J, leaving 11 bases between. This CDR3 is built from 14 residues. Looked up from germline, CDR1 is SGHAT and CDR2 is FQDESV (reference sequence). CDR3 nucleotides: TGTGCCAGCAGCTTATTACAGGGATTCGGGGAGCTGTTTTTT. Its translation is CASSLLQGFGELFF.

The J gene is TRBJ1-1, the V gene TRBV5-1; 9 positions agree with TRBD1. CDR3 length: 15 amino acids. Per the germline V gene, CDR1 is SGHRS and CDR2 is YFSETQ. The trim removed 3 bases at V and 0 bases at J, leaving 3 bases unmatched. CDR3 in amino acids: CASSSGTGLNTEAFF. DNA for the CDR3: TGCGCCAGCAGCTCCGGGACAGGGTTGAACACTGAAGCTTTCTTT.

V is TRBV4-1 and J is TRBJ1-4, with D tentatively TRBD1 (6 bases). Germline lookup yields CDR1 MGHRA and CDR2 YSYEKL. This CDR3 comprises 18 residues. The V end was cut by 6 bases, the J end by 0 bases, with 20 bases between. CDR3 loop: CASRLTTGISATNEKLFF. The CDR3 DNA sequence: TGCGCCAGCAGGCTAACAACAGGGATCTCCGCAACTAATGAAAAACTGTTTTTT.